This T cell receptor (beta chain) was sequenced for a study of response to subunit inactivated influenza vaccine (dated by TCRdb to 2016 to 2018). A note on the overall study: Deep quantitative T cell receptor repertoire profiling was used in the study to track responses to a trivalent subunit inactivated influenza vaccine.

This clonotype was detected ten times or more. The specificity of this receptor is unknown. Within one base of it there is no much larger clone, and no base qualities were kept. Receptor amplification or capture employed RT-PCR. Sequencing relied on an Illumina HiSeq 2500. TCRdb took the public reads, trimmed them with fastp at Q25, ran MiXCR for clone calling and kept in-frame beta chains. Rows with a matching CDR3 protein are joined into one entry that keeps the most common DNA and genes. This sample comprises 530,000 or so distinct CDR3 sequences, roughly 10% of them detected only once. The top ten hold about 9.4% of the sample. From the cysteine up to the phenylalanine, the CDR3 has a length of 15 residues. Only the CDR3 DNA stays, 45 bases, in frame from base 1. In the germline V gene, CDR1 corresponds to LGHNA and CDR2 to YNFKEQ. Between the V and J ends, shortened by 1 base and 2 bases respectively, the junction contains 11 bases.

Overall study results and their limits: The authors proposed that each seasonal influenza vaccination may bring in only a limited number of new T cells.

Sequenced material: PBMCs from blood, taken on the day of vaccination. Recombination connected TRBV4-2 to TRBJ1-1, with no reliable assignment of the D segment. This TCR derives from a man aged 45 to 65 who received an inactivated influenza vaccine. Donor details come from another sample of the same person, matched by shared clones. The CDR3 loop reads CASSQAFLGNTEAFF. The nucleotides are TGTGCCAGCAGCCAAGCTTTTTTAGGTAACACTGAAGCTTTCTTT.